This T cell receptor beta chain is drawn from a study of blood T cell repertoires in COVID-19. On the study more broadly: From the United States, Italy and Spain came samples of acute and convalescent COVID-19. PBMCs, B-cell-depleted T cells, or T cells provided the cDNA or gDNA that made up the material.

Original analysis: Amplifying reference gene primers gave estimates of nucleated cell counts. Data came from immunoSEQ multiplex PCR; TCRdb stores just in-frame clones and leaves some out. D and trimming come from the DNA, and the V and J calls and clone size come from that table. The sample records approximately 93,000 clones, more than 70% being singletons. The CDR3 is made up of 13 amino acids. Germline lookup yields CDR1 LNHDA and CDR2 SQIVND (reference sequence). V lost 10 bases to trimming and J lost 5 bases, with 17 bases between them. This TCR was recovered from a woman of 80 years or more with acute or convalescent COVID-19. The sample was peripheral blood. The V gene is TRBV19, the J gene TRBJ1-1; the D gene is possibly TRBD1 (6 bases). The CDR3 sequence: CATQLQGQTEAFF. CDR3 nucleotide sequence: TGTGCCACGCAGCTGCAGGGGCAGACTGAAGCTTTCTTT.